Sequencing of this T cell receptor beta chain was carried out in a study of cytomegalovirus exposure and HLA in healthy donors. In the study overall: For the approximately 360 genotyped donors, more than 80% fell within the Caucasian-associated ancestry cluster.

V was trimmed by 3 bases and J by 7 bases, leaving 13 bases between them. Germline loops: CDR1 SQVTM, CDR2 ANQGSEA. CDR3 length: 13 residues. In the PCR, 60 Vbeta and 13 Jbeta primers were used. Repertoires were generated with immunoSEQ multiplex PCR, while TCRdb's copy carries only in-frame clones and drops some. Of some 120,000 clones listed, 80% are singletons. Material: PBMCs. The TCR comes from a man aged 40-49 years in good health and CMV-seronegative. The genes are TRBV29-1 and TRBJ2-1; weak D call: TRBD2 (7 bases). DNA for the CDR3: TGCAGCGTTGAGGGGGGGCCATATAATGAGCAGTTCTTC. It encodes CSVEGGPYNEQFF.